This entry features one TCR beta chain sequence. Its matching antigen is unknown. This sample stems from a study of spatial heterogeneity in lung cancer. Whole-study findings and limits: Circulating ubiquitous expanded tumor TCRs were observed more frequently at resection than at follow-up.

Germline V CDR1 and CDR2: DFQATT, SNEGSKA (reference sequence). The CDR3 sequence is 15 residues long. V lost 0 bases, J lost 1 base, and 3 bases stayed unmatched. TCRdb re-called the 5' RACE reads with MiXCR, one entry per CDR3 protein. Here the sample spans tens of thousands of distinct CDR3 sequences, roughly an eighth being singletons. The time point here: sample taken at primary tumor resection. The sample in question was PBMCs, obtained at surgery. The chain employs TRBV20-1 and TRBJ2-7, with TRBD2 matching over 10 bases. This receptor was taken from a male donor with early-stage non-small cell lung cancer. The CDR3 coding sequence is TGCAGTGCTAGAGATCGGACTAGCGGTTCCTACGAGCAGTACTTC. Translated: CSARDRTSGSYEQYF.